This T cell receptor (beta chain) was recorded in a study of identifying expanded T cells in peripheral blood (dated by TCRdb to the late 2010s). Study-level background: Four technical replicates, made by sequencing separate aliquots from the same pool of genomic DNA, were compared pairwise.

General conclusions and limits of the study: Between technical replicates the binomial model flagged roughly 1.1 differentially abundant clones, whereas over approximately two weeks the binomial model flagged about 15 and over approximately 4 weeks 19 to 20. Variance in clone template counts between approximately 2-week samples significantly increased with total template count across all healthy donors. The beta-binomial model significantly reduced the number of clones called differentially abundant and the false-positive rate across all healthy-donor time intervals. The authors expected that biological variance in healthy repertoires might rise further over much longer intervals, such as months to years.

From the cysteine through the phenylalanine, the CDR3 covers 15 amino acids. Only the CDR3 region is kept as DNA, spanning 45 bases read in frame from base 1. A distance of 12 bases separates the germline ends of V and J, which lose 0 bases and 2 bases respectively. As encoded in the germline V gene, CDR1 is SGHRS while CDR2 is YFSETQ. The immunoSEQ Assay, which uses bias-controlled multiplex PCR amplification of genomic DNA, was used to profile TCRbeta CDR3 regions. The published analysis was carried out like this. The absolute abundance of each unique TCRbeta CDR3 region was quantified after sequences were collapsed and filtered. Differential abundance was assessed using a binomial (Fisher-equivalent) model and a beta-binomial model in which time-dependent variance fitted from healthy donors was added. Any clone with fewer than 5 combined templates was excluded, and a clone was called differentially abundant if its Benjamini-Hochberg FDR was below 0.01. Using the form v = (b*log(k)+a)^2, the beta-binomial variance was modeled as a function of the total template count across the two samples. What TCRdb holds here is the immuneACCESS table cut down to in-frame rearrangements. Part of the clones is not present; checked against another copy, under half of the missing clones reflect an unresolved V gene, and the others are unexplained. V, J and clone size derive from that table, while D and trimming were established from the DNA sequence. In this sample the table shows 90,000 or so clones, more than 70% of which occur a single time. The ten largest clones capture about 20% of the sample.

On this clone: Its recognized antigen is unknown. No base-level quality is on record; no much larger clone is a single base apart.

During the collection period, no immune events, such as infections, were documented for the healthy donors. Blood repertoires from healthy donors were used as a training cohort for calibrating time-dependent variance in a beta-binomial model of differential abundance of T-cell clones. The training cohort was composed of 10 or so healthy donors, 3 female and 7 male. Donor ages ranged from roughly 29 to 64 years, with an average of around 45 years. Whole blood from each healthy donor was obtained from a commercial supplier and was collected at three time points roughly 13 days apart. For immunosequencing, genomic DNA was extracted from unsorted whole blood.

Sequenced: blood. The origin of this receptor is a person aged 18 to 75 in good health. This receptor chain uses TRBV5-1 and TRBJ2-7; the D region is possibly TRBD1 or TRBD2, each matching across 5 bases. This receptor has the CDR3 CASSLGGPDTYEQYF. The DNA sequence reads TGCGCCAGCAGCTTGGGGGGACCCGATACCTACGAGCAGTACTTC.